The sequence of this T cell receptor beta chain was determined in a study of cytomegalovirus exposure and HLA in healthy donors. It was with 60 Vbeta and 13 Jbeta primers that the PCR ran. Assay used: immunoSEQ multiplex PCR; TCRdb lists only in-frame clones, some missing. The data contain about 68,000 clones, roughly four fifths of them singletons. This CDR3 is 14 amino acids long. Germline V gene sequence: CDR1 LNHDA, CDR2 SQIVND (reference sequence). V was clipped by 1 base and J by 4 bases, with 7 bases between them. Input material: PBMCs. The receptor was derived from a human donor in good health. The chain has TRBV19 and TRBJ2-2; no reliable D call. The CDR3 region has the DNA TGTGCCAGTAGTATAGTGCCAGTCACCGGGGAGCTGTTTTTT. It encodes CASSIVPVTGELFF.